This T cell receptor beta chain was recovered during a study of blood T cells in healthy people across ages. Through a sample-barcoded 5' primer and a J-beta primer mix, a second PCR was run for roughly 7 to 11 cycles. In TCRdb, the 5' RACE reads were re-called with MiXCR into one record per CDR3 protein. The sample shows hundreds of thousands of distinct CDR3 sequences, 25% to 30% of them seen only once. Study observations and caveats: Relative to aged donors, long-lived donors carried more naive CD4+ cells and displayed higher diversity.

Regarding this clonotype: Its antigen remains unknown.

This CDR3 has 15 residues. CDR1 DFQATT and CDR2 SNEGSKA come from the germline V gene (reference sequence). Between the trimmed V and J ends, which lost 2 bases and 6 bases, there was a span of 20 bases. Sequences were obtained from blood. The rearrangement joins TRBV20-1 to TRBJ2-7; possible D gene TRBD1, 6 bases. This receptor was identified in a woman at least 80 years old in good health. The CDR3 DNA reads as TGCAGTGCTAGATCGGAGGACAGACTTCGTGGCGAGCAGTACTTC. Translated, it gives CSARSEDRLRGEQYF.